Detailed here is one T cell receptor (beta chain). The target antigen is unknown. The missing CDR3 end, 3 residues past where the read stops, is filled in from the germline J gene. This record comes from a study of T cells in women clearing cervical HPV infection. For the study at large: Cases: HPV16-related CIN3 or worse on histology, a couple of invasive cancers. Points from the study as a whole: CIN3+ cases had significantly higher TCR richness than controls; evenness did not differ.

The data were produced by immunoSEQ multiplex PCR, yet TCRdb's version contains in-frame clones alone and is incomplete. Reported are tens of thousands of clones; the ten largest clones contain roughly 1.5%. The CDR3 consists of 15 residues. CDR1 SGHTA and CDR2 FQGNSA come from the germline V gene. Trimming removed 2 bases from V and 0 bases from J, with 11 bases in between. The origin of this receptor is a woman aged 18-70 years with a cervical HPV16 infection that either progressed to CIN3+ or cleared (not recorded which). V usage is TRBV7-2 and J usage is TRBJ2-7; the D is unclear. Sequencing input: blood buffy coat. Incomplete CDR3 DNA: TGTGCCAGCAGCTTACATCGAGCCCGCTCCTACGAG. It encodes CASSLHRARSYE. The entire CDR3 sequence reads CASSLHRARSYEQYF.